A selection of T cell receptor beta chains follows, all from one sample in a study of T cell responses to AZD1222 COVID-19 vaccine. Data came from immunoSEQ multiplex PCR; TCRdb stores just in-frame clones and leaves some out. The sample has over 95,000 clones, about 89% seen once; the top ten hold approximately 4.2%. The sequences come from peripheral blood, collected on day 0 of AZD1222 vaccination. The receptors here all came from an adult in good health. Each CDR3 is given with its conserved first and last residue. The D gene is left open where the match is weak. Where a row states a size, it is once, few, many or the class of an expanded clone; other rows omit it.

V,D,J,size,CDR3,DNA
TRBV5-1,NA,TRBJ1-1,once,CASSSSGGGEAFF,TGCGCCAGCAGCTCTTCAGGCGGTGGTGAAGCTTTCTTT
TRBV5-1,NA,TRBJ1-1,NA,CASSRLGGDTEAFF,TGCGCCAGCAGCAGACTGGGTGGGGATACTGAAGCTTTCTTT
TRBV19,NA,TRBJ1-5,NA,CASSIVSGNQPQHF,TGTGCCAGTAGTATAGTATCGGGGAATCAGCCCCAGCATTTT
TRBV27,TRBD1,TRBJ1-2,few,CASSLARGYYGYTF,TGTGCCAGCAGTTTAGCCAGGGGGTATTATGGCTACACCTTC
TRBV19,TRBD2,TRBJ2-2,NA,CASNTRARLAPGELFF,TGTGCCAGTAACACCCGCGCTAGACTAGCCCCCGGGGAGCTGTTTTTT
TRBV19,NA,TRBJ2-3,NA,CASSTPGGVTDTQYF,TGTGCCAGTAGTACCCCAGGCGGGGTTACAGATACGCAGTATTTT
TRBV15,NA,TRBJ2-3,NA,CATRGPWTADTQYF,TGTGCCACCAGGGGGCCGTGGACCGCAGATACGCAGTATTTT
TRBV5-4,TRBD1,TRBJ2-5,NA,CASSPGTGQETQYF,TGTGCCAGCAGCCCAGGGACAGGACAAGAGACCCAGTACTTC
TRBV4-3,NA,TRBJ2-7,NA,CASSQNTMSYEQYF,TGCGCCAGCAGCCAAAATACTATGTCCTACGAGCAGTACTTC
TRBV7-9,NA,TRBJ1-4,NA,CASSLSGEGEKLFF,TGTGCCAGCAGCTTATCGGGGGAGGGTGAAAAACTGTTTTTT
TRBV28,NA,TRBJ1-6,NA,CASSVGGHYNSPLHF,TGTGCCAGCAGTGTCGGGGGGCACTATAATTCACCCCTCCACTTT
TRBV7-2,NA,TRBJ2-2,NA,CASRYRVPGELFF,TGTGCCAGCAGATACAGGGTCCCCGGGGAGCTGTTTTTT
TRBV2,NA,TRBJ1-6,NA,CASSPSGRNSPLHF,TGTGCCAGCAGTCCATCCGGGAGGAATTCACCCCTCCACTTT
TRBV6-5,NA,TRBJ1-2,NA,CASRDWVNYGYTF,TGTGCCAGCAGGGACTGGGTTAACTATGGCTACACCTTC
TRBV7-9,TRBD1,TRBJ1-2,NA,CASSLALDRGHGYTF,TGTGCCAGCAGCTTAGCCCTCGACAGGGGACATGGCTACACCTTC
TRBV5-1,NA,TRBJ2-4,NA,CASSTEGLASQYF,TGCGCCAGCAGCACGGAGGGGCTGGCGAGCCAGTACTTC
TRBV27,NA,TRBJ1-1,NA,CASSPRVWRDTEAFF,TGTGCCAGCAGTCCCCGGGTTTGGAGGGACACTGAAGCTTTCTTT
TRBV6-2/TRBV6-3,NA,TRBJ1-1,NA,CASSWGGMGTEAFF,TGTGCCAGCAGTTGGGGGGGGATGGGCACTGAAGCTTTCTTT
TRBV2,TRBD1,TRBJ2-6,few,CASRGQGAVVGANVLTF,TGTGCCAGCAGAGGACAGGGGGCTGTTGTTGGGGCCAACGTCCTGACTTTC
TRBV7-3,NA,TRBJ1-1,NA,CASSPRRGRGTEAFF,TGTGCCAGCAGCCCCCGGCGGGGGAGGGGCACTGAAGCTTTCTTT
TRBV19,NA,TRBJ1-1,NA,CASSIGGSAFF,TGTGCCAGTAGTATCGGAGGGTCAGCTTTCTTT
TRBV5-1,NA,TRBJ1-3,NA,CASSFGGLSGNTIYF,TGCGCCAGCAGCTTCGGGGGCCTCTCTGGAAACACCATATATTTT
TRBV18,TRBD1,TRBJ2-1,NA,CASSPGAGGNEQFF,TGTGCCAGCTCACCGGGGGCAGGGGGCAATGAGCAGTTCTTC